Listed here are 27 T cell receptor beta chains from one sample, sequenced in a study of beta chain features in type 1 diabetes. Whole-study findings and limits: Among all four CD4+ subsets, Type 1 diabetes patients had TCRB CDR3s that were moderately but significantly shorter.

Sequenced material consisted of expressed TCRB transcripts (all of the isolated RNA was reverse transcribed). Assay: immunoSEQ multiplex PCR; the TCRdb copy retains only in-frame clones and omits some. The sample records around 170,000 clones, 9% to 10% being singletons. Their cognate antigens are unknown. Sequences were obtained from central memory CD4+ T cells from blood. These receptors all come from a woman aged 25 to 39 with type 1 diabetes.

The chain employs TRBV4-2 and TRBJ2-2; D unresolved. CDR1 is LGHNA and CDR2 is YNFKEQ in the germline V gene. Trimming stripped 4 bases from V and 5 bases from J, with 17 bases between. This CDR3 is built from 16 residues. For the CDR3, the DNA is TGTGCCAGCAGCCGAGTCTCGGCGGAAACTACCGGGGAGCTGTTTTTT. Residues: CASSRVSAETTGELFF.

The chain has TRBV5-6 and TRBJ1-5; possibly TRBD1 for D (5 bases). Trimming took 4 bases from V and 3 from J, leaving 14 bases between them. Germline CDR1 reads SGHDT; CDR2 reads YYEEEE. CDR3 length: 15 amino acids. Here the CDR3 reads CASSRVDSPNQPQHF. As DNA, the CDR3 is TGTGCCAGCAGCCGAGTAGACAGCCCCAATCAGCCCCAGCATTTT.

The chain uses TRBV30 and TRBJ1-1, with 7 bases lining up with TRBD1. This CDR3 comprises 14 residues. Germline V gene data show CDR1 as GTSNPN and CDR2 as SVGIG (reference sequence). With 8 bases clipped from V and 3 bases from J, the junction kept 12 bases outside the gene matches. The CDR3 DNA reads TGTGCCGTAGGGCAGGGGGGCACCGACACTGAAGCTTTCTTT. Residues: CAVGQGGTDTEAFF.

In its sample, this clone was seen a few times. The CDR3 sequence: CASSVDRDEKLFF. CDR3 bases: TGTGCCAGCAGCGTAGACAGGGATGAAAAACTGTTTTTT. The chain is built from TRBV7-8 and TRBJ1-4; 7 nucleotides line up with TRBD1. CDR3 length: 13 amino acids. V dropped 5 bases and J dropped 6; count of bases not matched to a gene: 3. CDR1 is SGHVS, CDR2 FQNEAQ, per germline.

The chain links TRBV2 to TRBJ1-1, with D possibly being TRBD1 (5 bases). Germline V gives CDR1 SNHLY, CDR2 FYNNEI. V was clipped by 6 bases and J by 1 base, with 12 bases between them. The CDR3 runs to 14 residues. The CDR3 reads CASRADRANTEAFF. In DNA, the CDR3 is TGTGCCAGCAGAGCCGACAGAGCGAACACTGAAGCTTTCTTT.

The V and J genes are TRBV9 and TRBJ1-1; no clear D gene. Per germline, CDR1 SGDLS and CDR2 YYNGEE. Trimming pared 0 bases from V and 2 bases from J, leaving 11 bases between. The CDR3 sequence is 15 residues long. CDR3 region: CASSVVVTGNTEAFF. The CDR3 bases are TGTGCCAGCAGCGTAGTTGTGACTGGAAACACTGAAGCTTTCTTT. Full variable domain (missing parts from reference TRBV9 and TRBJ1-1): DSGVTQTPKHLITATGQRVTLRCSPRSGDLSVYWYQQSLDQGLQFLIQYYNGEERAKGNILERFSAQQFPDLHSELNLSSLELGDSALYFCASSVVVTGNTEAFFGQGTRLTVV.

This clone was counted only a few times. The junction and the germline gene differ at one end; a read error may be behind it. The gene calls are TRBV7-7 and TRBJ2-5, with 11 bases fitting TRBD2. Germline loops: CDR1 SSHAT, CDR2 FNYEAQ (reference sequence). CDR3 length equals 15 residues. The CDR3 bases are TGTGCTAGCAGCTTAGGTGGTCTAGCGGGAGGGACCCAGTACTTC. It specifies CASSLGGLAGGTQYF.

V and J are TRBV6-5 and TRBJ2-5; TRBD2 matches at 10 bases. This CDR3 spans 15 amino acids. CDR1 and CDR2 from the germline V gene are MNHEY and SVGAGI. The ends lost 8 bases at V and 0 bases at J; junction bases unmatched: 6. CDR3 in amino acids: CASRPTSGYQETQYF. Written as DNA, the CDR3 is TGTGCCAGCCGACCGACTAGCGGGTACCAAGAGACCCAGTACTTC.

This rearrangement joins TRBV29-1 to TRBJ2-7; 14 bases are a match to TRBD2. Trimming cost V 1 base and J 6 bases; bases outside gene matches: 5. Germline assignment: CDR1 SQVTM and CDR2 ANQGSEA. The CDR3 has 15 amino acids. The CDR3 region is CSVEVGTSGRGEQYF. CDR3 DNA: TGCAGCGTTGAAGTAGGGACTAGCGGGAGAGGCGAGCAGTACTTC.

This clone appeared a few times. This chain uses TRBV7-2 with TRBJ2-6, with D possibly matching TRBD2 (5 bases). The CDR3 spans 15 residues. V shed 3 bases and J shed 2 bases, with 8 bases lying between them. Per germline, CDR1 SGHTA and CDR2 FQGNSA. This CDR3 reads CASSFAGAGANVLTF. As DNA, the CDR3 is TGTGCCAGCAGCTTTGCGGGCGCTGGGGCCAACGTCCTGACTTTC.

This clone was found a few times. This chain joins TRBV27 and TRBJ2-7, with 7 bases matching TRBD2. The V gene end was trimmed by 2 bases and the J gene end by 0 bases; junction bases not matched to a gene: 7. This CDR3 spans 16 amino acids. Germline V gene data show CDR1 as MNHEY and CDR2 as SMNVEV (reference sequence). The DNA of the CDR3 is TGTGCCAGCAGTTTAAGTCGCCTAGCGGACTCCTACGAGCAGTACTTC. Its protein product is CASSLSRLADSYEQYF.

The rearrangement uses TRBV9 and TRBJ2-7; TRBD2 aligns across 8 bases. This CDR3 is 15 amino acids long. Unmatched junction bases numbered 6, after V lost 4 bases and J lost 0 bases. Germline CDR1 is SGDLS and CDR2 is YYNGEE. As DNA, the CDR3 is TGTGCCAGCAGCCGCGGGGGGTATAGCTCCTACGAGCAGTACTTC. It yields the protein CASSRGGYSSYEQYF.

In this sample, this clone is medium-sized. The CDR3 region has the DNA TGTGCCAGCAACGGACAGTCCCACACAGATACGCAGTATTTT. As protein: CASNGQSHTDTQYF. The chain couples TRBV7-9 to TRBJ2-3; possible D gene TRBD1, 6 bases. Germline V gene data show CDR1 as SEHNR and CDR2 as FQNEAQ (reference sequence). The ends were cut back, 7 bases at V and 2 bases at J, with 13 bases in the middle. This CDR3 has 14 amino acids.

The table lists this clone with a few counts. Here the CDR3 reads CASSLVREGGDTQYF. CDR3 bases: TGTGCCAGCAGCTTGGTGCGGGAGGGCGGAGATACGCAGTATTTT. The chain has TRBV5-6 and TRBJ2-3; 9 nucleotides match TRBD2. Trimming removed 0 bases from V and 5 bases from J; junction bases left unmatched: 4. This CDR3 spans 15 amino acids. Germline CDR1 is SGHDT and CDR2 is YYEEEE. Together with reference TRBV5-6 and TRBJ2-3, the CDR3 gives the full variable domain: DAGVTQSPTHLIKTRGQQVTLRCSPKSGHDTVSWYQQALGQGPQFIFQYYEEEERQRGNFPDRFSGHQFPNYSSELNVNALLLGDSALYLCASSLVREGGDTQYFGPGTRLTVL.

The chain has TRBV27 and TRBJ1-5; D is perhaps TRBD1 (5 bases). The CDR3 covers 15 residues. The germline CDR1 and CDR2 sequences are MNHEY and SMNVEV (reference sequence). V was clipped by 2 bases and J by 2 bases, with 10 bases between them. The CDR3 DNA follows: TGTGCCAGCAGTTTAGGGGGGAAAGGCAATCAGCCCCAGCATTTT. This encodes CASSLGGKGNQPQHF.

The rearrangement uses TRBV25-1 and TRBJ1-1, with 9 bases that match TRBD1. CDR3 length: 13 residues. The germline V gene has CDR1 MGHDK and CDR2 SYGVNS. J lost 6 bases, V lost 10 bases, and 9 bases had no gene match. The CDR3 sequence is CATADRGEAEAFF. Here the CDR3 DNA reads TGTGCCACGGCGGACAGGGGAGAGGCTGAAGCTTTCTTT.

This clone has ten or more counts. V usage is TRBV7-9 and J usage is TRBJ1-1, with D maybe TRBD1 (5 bases). The CDR3 length is 14 residues. Germline CDR1 SEHNR, CDR2 FQNEAQ (reference sequence). Trimming left V 3 bases short and J 1 base short, with 9 bases between. The CDR3 DNA follows: TGTGCCAGCAGCTTGGTACAGGAGAACACTGAAGCTTTCTTT. Translation gives CASSLVQENTEAFF. Together with reference TRBV7-9 and TRBJ1-1, the CDR3 gives the full variable domain: DTGVSQNPRHKITKRGQNVTFRCDPISEHNRLYWYRQTLGQGPEFLTYFQNEAQLEKSRLLSDRFSAERPKGSFSTLEIQRTEQGDSAMYLCASSLVQENTEAFFGQGTRLTVV.

V is TRBV5-1 and J is TRBJ2-1, with 12 bases identical to TRBD2. The CDR3 loop spans 15 amino acids. The germline CDR1 and CDR2 sequences are SGHRS and YFSETQ. The trim removed 4 bases at V and 9 bases at J, leaving 8 bases unmatched. CDR3 in DNA: TGCGCCAGCAGCACGACTAGCGGGAGTTTCGGTGAGCAGTTCTTC. Translation gives CASSTTSGSFGEQFF.

There are a few counts of this clone. The chain uses TRBV29-1 and TRBJ2-7; TRBD1 matches at 10 bases. The CDR3 is 13 residues long. Trimming cost V 6 bases and J 3 bases; bases outside gene matches: 5. The germline gives CDR1 SQVTM, CDR2 ANQGSEA. CDR3 loop: CSVGQGVGYEQYF. The CDR3 DNA reads TGCAGCGTAGGACAGGGGGTGGGCTACGAGCAGTACTTC.

This clone was picked up a small number of times. The V gene is TRBV5-1, the J gene TRBJ2-5, with 9 bases fitting TRBD2. Germline V gene data show CDR1 as SGHRS and CDR2 as YFSETQ. The CDR3 consists of 15 residues. The J segment lost 2 bases and the V segment lost 4 bases, leaving 6 bases of the junction unmatched. The CDR3 DNA sequence: TGCGCCAGCAGCCCAGCGGGAGGCCCACAAGAGACCCAGTACTTC. It is translated as CASSPAGGPQETQYF.

The chain is built from TRBV4-2 and TRBJ2-7; 7 bases match TRBD2. With V trimmed by 4 bases and J by 0 bases, 12 bases remained unmatched. CDR3 size: 17 residues. From germline, CDR1 is LGHNA and CDR2 YNFKEQ. CDR3 sequence: CASSPVGASGSSYEQYF. CDR3 sequence (DNA): TGTGCCAGCAGCCCCGTAGGAGCTAGCGGTAGCTCCTACGAGCAGTACTTC.

This clone was seen a handful of times. This rearrangement joins TRBV19 to TRBJ2-3; TRBD2 agrees at 13 bases. J was trimmed by 14 bases and V by 6 bases; bases with no gene match: 5. The germline CDR1 and CDR2 sequences are LNHDA and SQIVND (reference sequence). The CDR3 consists of 12 residues. The DNA of the CDR3 is TGTGCCAGTAGCGGACTAGCGGGAGTTCTGTATTTT. Amino acid sequence: CASSGLAGVLYF.

In its sample, this clone was seen a few times. J is TRBJ1-1 and V is TRBV5-1, with D uncertain. Germline assignment: CDR1 SGHRS and CDR2 YFSETQ. The CDR3 is 15 amino acids. The V end was cut by 0 bases, the J end by 4 bases, with 13 bases between. The CDR3 DNA reads TGCGCCAGCAGCTTGGGCAACAGTGTATTCACTGAAGCTTTCTTT. The encoded protein is CASSLGNSVFTEAFF.

This clone occurred a few times. This chain uses TRBV15 with TRBJ2-1; a possible D gene is TRBD2 (5 bases). The germline V and J ends were trimmed by 0 bases and 3 bases, with 9 bases remaining between them. This CDR3 spans 15 amino acids. Germline CDR1 is LNHNV and CDR2 is YYDKDF (reference sequence). The CDR3 spells CATSRDTGSYNEQFF. DNA of the CDR3: TGTGCCACCAGCAGAGACACGGGGAGCTACAATGAGCAGTTCTTC.

In its sample, this clone was seen many times. This chain links TRBV11-1 with TRBJ2-7, with 8 bases identical to TRBD1. There are 15 residues in the CDR3. J lost 5 bases, V lost 5 bases, and 11 bases had no gene match. The germline V gene has CDR1 SGHAT and CDR2 FQDESV (reference sequence). The CDR3 DNA reads TGTGCCAGCAGCATCGGACAGGGTCCACTGGACGAGCAGTACTTC. Residues: CASSIGQGPLDEQYF.

V and J are TRBV10-3 and TRBJ2-7; 7 positions match TRBD1. This CDR3 region has 14 residues. J gave up 4 bases and V 11 bases, and 14 bases lay outside the gene matches. CDR1 and CDR2 (germline): ENHRY, SYGVKD. The CDR3 DNA is TGTGCCGTTCGGATTCCGGGACAGTTATACGAGCAGTACTTC. Translation gives CAVRIPGQLYEQYF.

The chain couples TRBV5-1 to TRBJ2-7, with 7 bases that match TRBD2. V gave up 5 bases and J gave up 5 bases; unmatched junction bases: 7. The CDR3 consists of 13 residues. Germline V CDR1 and CDR2: SGHRS, YFSETQ. CDR3 region: CASRQPGGDEQYF. CDR3 coding DNA: TGCGCCAGCAGGCAACCGGGAGGCGACGAGCAGTACTTC.